This TCR beta chain came from a study of T cells in women clearing cervical HPV infection. As for the study in general: Case blood drawn at lesion detection; control blood after infection cleared. For cases, blood was sampled a median approximately 150 days after lesion detection, interquartile range 90 to 200 days.

V lost 2 bases and J lost 4; bases outside the gene matches: 1. The CDR3 extends over 13 amino acids. Germline CDR1 and CDR2: GTSNPN and SVGIG (reference sequence). About this clone: Its antigen is unidentified. The sequenced fragment ends 3 residues before the CDR3 boundary, so the rest is inferred from the germline J gene.

Some clones are missing from TCRdb's copy, which holds only in-frame ones; the method was immunoSEQ multiplex PCR. Its table lists roughly 50,000 clones. Findings and limits, study-wide: Timing of associations relative to infection is unclear; T-cell subsets were not isolated. Repertoire richness, not evenness, was significantly elevated in CIN3+ cases versus controls.

The clonotype originates from a woman between 18 and 69 years old with a cervical HPV16 infection that either progressed to CIN3+ or cleared (not recorded which). The chain combines TRBV30 with TRBJ1-5, with TRBD1 matching 8 bases. The sample comprised blood buffy coat. The part of the CDR3 DNA that was read is TGTGCCTGGAGTAGGACAGGGAATCAGCCC. Residues: CAWSRTGNQP. In full, the CDR3 is CAWSRTGNQPQHF.